This T cell receptor beta chain was observed in a study of cytomegalovirus exposure and HLA in healthy donors. Overall study: The 90 to 150 validation repertoires used the same platform as the approximately 670 first-cohort repertoires (as reported by a later analysis).

Broader study findings: Subsequent analysis showed first-cohort TCR clusters tending to co-occur in 120 validation repertoires. For most TCR sequences rarity was the rule, although some public TCRs occurred in many donors.

It was the approximately 120-subject validation cohort, separate from the roughly 700-subject first cohort, to which the donors belonged. Clones were read by immunoSEQ multiplex PCR, and TCRdb kept only the in-frame ones, dropping some. The data show about 160,000 clones, 75% to 90% seen once. In the case of this clone: As yet, its antigen is unknown.

CDR3 length equals 16 residues. CDR1 is MGHDK, CDR2 SYGVNS, per germline. Trimming took off 8 bases at V and 0 bases at J, with 19 bases between the two ends. Sequencing was done on a sample of PBMCs. This receptor was obtained from a woman between 18 and 29 years old in good health and CMV-seronegative. The chain has TRBV25-1 and TRBJ1-2; possibly TRBD1 for D (5 bases). CDR3 sequence (DNA): TGTGCCAGCCGCGGGACCCAGGGCGGCCCTAACTATGGCTACACCTTC. It yields the protein CASRGTQGGPNYGYTF.